The 14 T cell receptor beta chains reported below all come from one sample, sequenced in a study of blood T cell repertoires in COVID-19. Assay used: immunoSEQ multiplex PCR; TCRdb lists only in-frame clones, some missing. The data contain about 300,000 clones, around four fifths of them seen just once; the ten biggest clones take up 1% to 1.5%. What was sequenced was peripheral blood. These receptors came from a woman in her forties or fifties with acute or convalescent COVID-19.

This chain joins TRBV5-1 and TRBJ1-1, with TRBD1 matching 7 bases. Per the germline V gene, CDR1 is SGHRS and CDR2 is YFSETQ. With 0 bases clipped from V and 0 bases from J, the junction kept 11 bases outside the gene matches. The CDR3 extends over 18 amino acids. CDR3 nucleotide sequence: TGCGCCAGCAGCTTGGACTCAACAGGGGCCCCCATGAACACTGAAGCTTTCTTT. Translated, it gives CASSLDSTGAPMNTEAFF. The full variable domain, rest sourced from reference TRBV5-1 and TRBJ1-1, is KAGVTQTPRYLIKTRGQQVTLSCSPISGHRSVSWYQQTPGQGLQFLFEYFSETQRNKGNFPGRFSGRQFSNSRSEMNVSTLELGDSALYLCASSLDSTGAPMNTEAFFGQGTRLTVV.

This clone was counted once. The V gene is TRBV5-1, the J gene TRBJ2-3; 7 bases agree with TRBD2. This CDR3 is built from 18 residues. V lost 2 bases, J lost 0 bases, and 12 bases stayed unmatched. Per the germline V gene, CDR1 is SGHRS and CDR2 is YFSETQ. CDR3 loop: CASSLGGGRPSSTDTQYF. The CDR3 DNA sequence: TGCGCCAGCAGCTTAGGCGGGGGTCGACCTAGTAGCACAGATACGCAGTATTTT.

This chain connects TRBV5-1 to TRBJ2-3; 7 nucleotides align to TRBD2. The CDR3 consists of 16 residues. Germline CDR1 and CDR2: SGHRS and YFSETQ. Trimming cost V 1 base and J 1 base; bases outside gene matches: 6. Here the CDR3 reads CASSLFAGRGTDTQYF. CDR3 DNA sequence: TGCGCCAGCAGCTTGTTTGCGGGGAGGGGCACAGATACGCAGTATTTT. Based on the CDR3 plus reference TRBV5-1 and TRBJ2-3, the full variable domain is KAGVTQTPRYLIKTRGQQVTLSCSPISGHRSVSWYQQTPGQGLQFLFEYFSETQRNKGNFPGRFSGRQFSNSRSEMNVSTLELGDSALYLCASSLFAGRGTDTQYFGPGTRLTVL.

The gene calls are TRBV19 and TRBJ1-1, with TRBD1 matching over 8 bases. The CDR3 covers 15 residues. Losses at the gene ends were 1 base for V and 0 bases for J; bases not matched to a gene: 1. Germline V lookup: CDR1 LNHDA, CDR2 SQIVND (reference sequence). CDR3 protein: CASSIGQGLNTEAFF. CDR3 coding DNA: TGTGCCAGTAGTATAGGACAGGGGTTGAACACTGAAGCTTTCTTT.

This chain uses TRBV25-1 with TRBJ1-4; D is undetermined. The CDR3 length is 13 residues. The germline CDR1 and CDR2 sequences are MGHDK and SYGVNS. V shed 0 bases and J shed 10 bases, with 9 bases lying between them. CDR3 sequence reads: CASSEYRLGKLFF. CDR3 bases: TGTGCCAGCAGTGAATACCGACTTGGAAAACTGTTTTTT.

V and J are TRBV3-1 (or the pseudogene TRBV3-2) and TRBJ2-5; TRBD2 aligns across 12 bases. The CDR3 loop spans 20 amino acids. Germline values: CDR1 LGHDT, CDR2 YNNKEL (reference sequence). V shed 0 bases and J 5 bases; nucleotides not matched to a gene: 16. This chain's CDR3 is CASSQDNFPTLAGGRETQYF. Here the CDR3 DNA reads TGTGCCAGCAGCCAAGATAACTTCCCCACTCTAGCGGGGGGGAGGGAGACCCAGTACTTC.

The count of this clone is one. The V gene is TRBV7-9, the J gene TRBJ1-2; 7 nucleotides agree with TRBD1. J lost 0 bases, V lost 5 bases, and 6 bases had no gene match. There are 15 residues in the CDR3. Germline CDR1 reads SEHNR; CDR2 reads FQNEAQ (reference sequence). The CDR3: CASSLGQATNYGYTF. DNA for the CDR3: TGTGCCAGCAGCCTCGGACAGGCAACTAACTATGGCTACACCTTC.

V gene TRBV6-6 combines with J gene TRBJ1-5; 9 bases agree with TRBD1. Germline V gene data show CDR1 as MNHNY and CDR2 as SVGAGI (reference sequence). The CDR3 has 16 amino acids. The V gene end was trimmed by 0 bases and the J gene end by 5 bases; junction bases not matched to a gene: 5. CDR3 protein: CASSYSQGARDQPQHF. CDR3 DNA sequence: TGTGCCAGCAGTTACTCACAGGGGGCGAGGGATCAGCCCCAGCATTTT.

The chain uses TRBV3-1 (or the pseudogene TRBV3-2) and TRBJ2-1; D not resolved. V was pared by 3 bases and J by 5 bases, with 8 bases between. There are 13 residues in the CDR3. Germline V gene data show CDR1 as LGHDT and CDR2 as YNNKEL (reference sequence). CDR3 DNA sequence: TGTGCCAGCAGCCATAAGAGCGACAATGAGCAGTTCTTC. Its translation is CASSHKSDNEQFF.

The V call is TRBV12-3 or TRBV12-4, the J call TRBJ1-1, with D unresolved. V lost 6 bases to trimming and J lost 0 bases, with 5 bases between them. The CDR3 loop spans 12 amino acids. CDR3 DNA: TGTGCCAGCAGGCTACTGAACACTGAAGCTTTCTTT. Amino acid sequence: CASRLLNTEAFF.

This chain connects TRBV5-4 to TRBJ2-5; TRBD2 aligns across 10 bases. The germline gives CDR1 SGHNT, CDR2 YYREEE (reference sequence). The CDR3 totals 13 residues. Trimming took 9 bases from V and 3 from J; bases not matched to a gene: 5. CDR3 region: CATHLAGEETQYF. CDR3 nucleotide sequence: TGTGCCACCCATCTAGCGGGGGAAGAGACCCAGTACTTC. Filled out from reference TRBV5-4 and TRBJ2-5, the complete variable domain reads ETGVTQSPTHLIKTRGQQVTLRCSSQSGHNTVSWYQQALGQGPQFIFQYYREEENGRGNFPPRFSGLQFPNYSSELNVNALELDDSALYLCATHLAGEETQYFGPGTRLLVL.

In this sample, this clone turned up once. The chain has TRBV7-2 and TRBJ1-2; perhaps TRBD1 as D (6 bases). This CDR3 is 16 amino acids long. Deletions cut 3 bases from V and 2 bases from J, with 16 bases between. Germline V gene lookup returns CDR1 SGHTA and CDR2 FQGNSA. The CDR3 DNA reads TGTGCCAGCAGCTTTAATAGGAGGGGGGGGAACTATGGCTACACCTTC. Amino acids: CASSFNRRGGNYGYTF.

This clone turned up a few times. The genes are TRBV7-9 and TRBJ2-3; 8 bases map to TRBD2. CDR3 size: 14 residues. From germline, CDR1 is SEHNR and CDR2 FQNEAQ (reference sequence). J gave up 6 bases and V 1 base, and 3 bases lay outside the gene matches. Written as DNA, the CDR3 is TGTGCCAGCAGCTTAGGGACTAGCTTGGATACGCAGTATTTT. This gives the protein CASSLGTSLDTQYF.

This rearrangement joins TRBV2 to TRBJ1-2; D may be TRBD1 (6 bases). Germline CDR1 SNHLY, CDR2 FYNNEI. V was pared by 8 bases and J by 8 bases, with 21 bases between. The CDR3 sequence is 14 residues long. The CDR3 spells CASAPSGGRNGYTF. The CDR3 nucleotides are TGTGCCAGCGCCCCCTCGGGGGGGCGCAACGGCTACACCTTC.